One and the same sample provided the 15 T cell receptor beta chains below, sequenced in a study of blood T cell repertoires in COVID-19. Data came from immunoSEQ multiplex PCR; TCRdb stores just in-frame clones and leaves some out. The data show around 300,000 clones, roughly 89% seen once. The sequenced sample consisted of PBMCs or T cells enriched from blood (not recorded which). These TCRs come from a woman in her sixties or seventies who had recovered from COVID-19.

The chain links TRBV1 to TRBJ1-1. TRBV1 is deemed a pseudogene. The CDR3 is made up of 15 amino acids. CDR3 loop: CTSSQEVVMSSGAFF. As DNA, the CDR3 is TGCACCAGCAGCCAAGAAGTGGTAATGTCGAGTGGAGCTTTCTTT.

This clone appeared a single time. The genes are TRBV12-3 or TRBV12-4 and TRBJ1-1, with 9 bases matching TRBD1. Trimming cost V 7 bases and J 6 bases; bases outside gene matches: 3. This CDR3 has 12 residues. DNA for the CDR3: TGTGCCAGCAACAGGGGGCGTTCTGAAGCTTTCTTT. This translates into CASNRGRSEAFF.

This chain joins TRBV6-5 and TRBJ1-4, with D unclear. The CDR3 is made up of 15 amino acids. With 2 bases removed from V and 3 bases from J, the gap between germline ends came to 10 bases. CDR1 MNHEY and CDR2 SVGAGI come from the germline V gene. CDR3 sequence reads: CASSYRGRANEKLFF. CDR3 bases: TGTGCCAGCAGTTACAGAGGAAGAGCTAATGAAAAACTGTTTTTT.

This chain links TRBV13 with TRBJ2-1, with TRBD2 as a possible D gene (5 bases). The CDR3 extends over 14 amino acids. V lost 5 bases and J 7 bases, leaving 15 bases between the germline ends. The V gene's germline CDR1 is PRHDT and CDR2 FYEKMQ (reference sequence). In DNA form, the CDR3 reads TGTGCCAGCAGCCGGGGTGCCGCCGGGAATGAGCAGTTCTTC. The encoded protein is CASSRGAAGNEQFF.

This clone was found once. The chain employs TRBV3-1 (or the pseudogene TRBV3-2) and TRBJ1-2; 7 bases fit TRBD1. V shed 4 bases and J 2 bases; nucleotides not matched to a gene: 1. This CDR3 has 13 residues. CDR1 and CDR2 from the germline V gene are LGHDT and YNNKEL (reference sequence). As DNA, the CDR3 is TGTGCCAGCAGCCTACAGGGGAACTATGGCTACACCTTC. It is translated as CASSLQGNYGYTF.

The rearrangement joins TRBV4-1 to TRBJ2-1, with D uncertain. The germline gives CDR1 MGHRA, CDR2 YSYEKL. V was cut by 4 bases and J by 7 bases, with 17 bases left in between. The CDR3 is made up of 15 amino acids. CDR3 amino acids: CASSRSPYAGNEQFF. The CDR3 DNA reads TGCGCCAGCAGCCGGTCCCCCTATGCCGGGAATGAGCAGTTCTTC.

The chain employs TRBV11-3 and TRBJ2-1, with TRBD1 matching over 7 bases. From germline, CDR1 is SGHNT and CDR2 YENEEA. The CDR3 extends over 17 amino acids. Trimming at V came to 0 bases and at J to 0 bases, leaving 5 bases not matched to a gene. CDR3 region: CASSLDRAGGSYNEQFF. In DNA form, the CDR3 reads TGTGCCAGCAGCTTAGATCGGGCAGGGGGCTCCTACAATGAGCAGTTCTTC.

The chain links TRBV27 to TRBJ2-7, with 9 positions matching TRBD2. Germline CDR1 and CDR2: MNHEY and SMNVEV (reference sequence). Trimming cost V 3 bases and J 5 bases; bases outside gene matches: 8. The CDR3 totals 15 residues. Here the CDR3 DNA reads TGTGCCAGCAGTTTCCTGGGAGCGGGGGGCCACGAGCAGTACTTC. Encoded protein: CASSFLGAGGHEQYF.

The chain has TRBV28 and TRBJ1-2; D may be TRBD1 (6 bases). The CDR3 sequence is 13 residues long. From germline, CDR1 is MDHEN and CDR2 SYDVKM. V was shortened by 6 bases and J by 4 bases, with 12 bases between the two germline ends. The CDR3 loop reads CASRGGGPYGYTF. CDR3 coding DNA: TGTGCCAGCAGGGGAGGGGGACCCTATGGCTACACCTTC.

The chain recombines TRBV5-8 with TRBJ1-1; D not certain. Germline assignment: CDR1 SGHTS and CDR2 YDEGEE. The CDR3 runs to 14 residues. V was clipped by 1 base and J by 1 base, with 8 bases between them. The CDR3: CASSLSPSNTEAFF. CDR3 DNA sequence: TGTGCCAGCAGCTTGTCCCCTTCGAACACTGAAGCTTTCTTT.

This clone appeared a single time. The V gene is TRBV9, the J gene TRBJ2-1, with 9 nucleotides matching TRBD2. After removal of 4 bases from V and 4 bases from J, the junction contained 9 bases not matched to a gene. CDR1 and CDR2 (germline): SGDLS, YYNGEE. The CDR3 consists of 16 residues. Here the CDR3 DNA reads TGTGCCAGCAGCTTGCGGACTAGCGAGATATACAATGAGCAGTTCTTC. Translation gives CASSLRTSEIYNEQFF.

The J gene is TRBJ2-1, the V gene TRBV5-1; TRBD1 aligns across 9 bases. Germline lookup yields CDR1 SGHRS and CDR2 YFSETQ. The CDR3 spans 19 residues. Trimming at V came to 0 bases and at J to 7 bases, leaving 17 bases not matched to a gene. CDR3 in amino acids: CASSLALLGQGQGWNEQFF. CDR3 coding DNA: TGCGCCAGCAGCTTGGCTTTGTTAGGACAGGGGCAGGGGTGGAATGAGCAGTTCTTC.

The chain links TRBV7-9 to TRBJ1-5, with D hard to call. V was clipped by 1 base and J by 6 bases, with 7 bases between them. CDR3 length equals 13 residues. From germline, CDR1 is SEHNR and CDR2 FQNEAQ (reference sequence). As DNA, the CDR3 is TGTGCCAGCAGCTTAGATGAGGTTCAGCCCCAGCATTTT. It specifies CASSLDEVQPQHF.

The chain combines TRBV7-2 with TRBJ2-7; TRBD2 matches at 11 bases. Germline trimming cut 5 bases from V and 3 bases from J; bases unmatched to any gene: 6. The length of the CDR3 is 15 residues. CDR1 is SGHTA, CDR2 FQGNSA, per germline. CDR3 sequence: CASSQTSGTHYEQYF. CDR3 coding DNA: TGTGCCAGCAGCCAGACTAGCGGGACCCACTACGAGCAGTACTTC. Drawing the rest from reference TRBV7-2 and TRBJ2-7, the complete variable domain is GAGVSQSPSNKVTEKGKDVELRCDPISGHTALYWYRQSLGQGLEFLIYFQGNSAPDKSGLPSDRFSAERTGGSVSTLTIQRTQQEDSAVYLCASSQTSGTHYEQYFGPGTRLTVT.

The chain recombines TRBV2 with TRBJ2-3; TRBD2 matches 10 bases. J lost 2 bases, V lost 6 bases, and 8 bases had no gene match. In germline, CDR1 is SNHLY, CDR2 FYNNEI. The CDR3 runs 16 residues. The CDR3 region has the DNA TGTGCCAGCAGCCCTTGGACTAGCGGAACCACAGATACGCAGTATTTT. Translating gives CASSPWTSGTTDTQYF.